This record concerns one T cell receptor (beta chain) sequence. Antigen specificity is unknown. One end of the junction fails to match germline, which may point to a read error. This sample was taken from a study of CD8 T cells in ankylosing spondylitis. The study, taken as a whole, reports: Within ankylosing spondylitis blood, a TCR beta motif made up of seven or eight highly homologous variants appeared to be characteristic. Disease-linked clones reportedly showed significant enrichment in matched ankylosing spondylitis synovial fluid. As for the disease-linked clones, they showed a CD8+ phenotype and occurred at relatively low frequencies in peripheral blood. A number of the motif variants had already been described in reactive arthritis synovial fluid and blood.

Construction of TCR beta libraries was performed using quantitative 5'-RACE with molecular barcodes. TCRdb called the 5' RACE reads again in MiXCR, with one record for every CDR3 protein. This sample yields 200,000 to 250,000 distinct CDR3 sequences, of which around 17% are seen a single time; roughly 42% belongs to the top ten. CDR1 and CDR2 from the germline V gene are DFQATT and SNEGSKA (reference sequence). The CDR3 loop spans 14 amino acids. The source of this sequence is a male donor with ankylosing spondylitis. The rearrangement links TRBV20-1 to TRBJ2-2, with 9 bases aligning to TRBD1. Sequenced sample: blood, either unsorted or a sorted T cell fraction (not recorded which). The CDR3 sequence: CSARDRESTGELSF. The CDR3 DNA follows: TGCAGTGCAAGGGACAGGGAGAGCACCGGGGAGCTGTCTTTT.